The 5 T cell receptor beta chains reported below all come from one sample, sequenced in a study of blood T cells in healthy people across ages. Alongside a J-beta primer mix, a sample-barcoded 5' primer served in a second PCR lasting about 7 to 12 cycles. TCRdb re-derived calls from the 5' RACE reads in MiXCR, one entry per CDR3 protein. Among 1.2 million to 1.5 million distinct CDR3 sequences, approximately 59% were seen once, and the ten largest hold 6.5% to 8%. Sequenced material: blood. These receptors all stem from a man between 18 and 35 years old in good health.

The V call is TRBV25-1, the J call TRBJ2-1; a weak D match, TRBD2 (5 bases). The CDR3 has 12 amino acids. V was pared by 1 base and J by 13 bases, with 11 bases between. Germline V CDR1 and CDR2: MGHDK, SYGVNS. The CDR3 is CASSESGETQFF. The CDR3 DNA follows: TGTGCCAGCAGTGAATCCGGGGAGACCCAGTTCTTC.

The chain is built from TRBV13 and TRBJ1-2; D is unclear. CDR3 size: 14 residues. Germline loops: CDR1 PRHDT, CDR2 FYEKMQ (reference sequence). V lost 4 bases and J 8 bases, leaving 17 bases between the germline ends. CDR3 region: CASSYARSLKGYTF. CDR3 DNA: TGTGCCAGCAGCTACGCGAGGTCTCTAAAGGGCTACACCTTC.

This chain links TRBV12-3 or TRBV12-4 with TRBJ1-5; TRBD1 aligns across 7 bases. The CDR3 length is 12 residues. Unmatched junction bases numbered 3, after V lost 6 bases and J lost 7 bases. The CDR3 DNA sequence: TGTGCCAGCAGGCAACAGGGGCAGCCCCAGCATTTT. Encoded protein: CASRQQGQPQHF.

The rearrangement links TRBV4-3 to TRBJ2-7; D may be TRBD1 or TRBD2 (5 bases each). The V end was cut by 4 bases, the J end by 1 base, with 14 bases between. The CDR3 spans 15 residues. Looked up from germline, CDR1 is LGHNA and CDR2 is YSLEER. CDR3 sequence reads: CASSPSRDGSYEQYF. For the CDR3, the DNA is TGCGCCAGCAGCCCATCCCGGGACGGGTCCTACGAGCAGTACTTC.

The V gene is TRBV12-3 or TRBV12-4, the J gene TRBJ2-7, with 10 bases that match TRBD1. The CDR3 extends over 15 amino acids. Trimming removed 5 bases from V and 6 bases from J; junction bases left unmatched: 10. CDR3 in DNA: TGTGCCAGCAGTCTAAGGGACAGGGGTGAAGGCGAGCAGTACTTC. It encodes CASSLRDRGEGEQYF.